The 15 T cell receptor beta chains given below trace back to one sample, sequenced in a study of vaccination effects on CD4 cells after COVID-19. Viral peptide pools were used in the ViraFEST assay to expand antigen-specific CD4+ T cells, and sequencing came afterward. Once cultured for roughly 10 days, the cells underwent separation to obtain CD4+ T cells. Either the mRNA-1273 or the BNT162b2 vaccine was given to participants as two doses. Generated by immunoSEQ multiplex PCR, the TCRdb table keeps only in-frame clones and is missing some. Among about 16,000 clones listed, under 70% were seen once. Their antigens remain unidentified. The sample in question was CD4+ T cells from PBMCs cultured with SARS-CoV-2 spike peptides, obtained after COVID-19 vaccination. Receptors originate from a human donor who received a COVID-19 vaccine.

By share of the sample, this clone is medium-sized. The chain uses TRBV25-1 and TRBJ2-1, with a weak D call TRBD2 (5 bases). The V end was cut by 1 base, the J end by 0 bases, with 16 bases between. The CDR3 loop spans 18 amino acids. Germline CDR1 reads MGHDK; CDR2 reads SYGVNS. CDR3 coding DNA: TGTGCCAGCAGTGAATTTGGCGGAGGATCTAGCTCCTACAATGAGCAGTTCTTC. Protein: CASSEFGGGSSSYNEQFF.

The CDR3 DNA follows: TGTGCCACCAGTGAAGCCCTCGGGGGCAGGCAGTATTTT. Its translation is CATSEALGGRQYF. The chain has TRBV24-1 and TRBJ2-3, with D perhaps assigned TRBD1 or TRBD2 (6 bases each). The V and J ends lost 4 bases and 11 bases respectively, with 15 bases between them. This CDR3 has 13 residues. Germline V gene lookup returns CDR1 KGHDR and CDR2 SFDVKD.

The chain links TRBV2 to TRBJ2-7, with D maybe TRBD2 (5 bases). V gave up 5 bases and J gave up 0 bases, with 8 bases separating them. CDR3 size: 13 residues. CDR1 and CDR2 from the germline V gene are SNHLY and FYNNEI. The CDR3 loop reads CASSQLVSYEQYF. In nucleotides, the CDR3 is TGTGCCAGCAGTCAACTAGTCTCCTACGAGCAGTACTTC.

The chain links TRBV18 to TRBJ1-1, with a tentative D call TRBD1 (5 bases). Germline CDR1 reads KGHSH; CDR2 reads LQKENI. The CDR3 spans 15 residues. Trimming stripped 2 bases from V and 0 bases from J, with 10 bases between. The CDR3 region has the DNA TGTGCCAGCTCACCAGAGGGGACTATGAACACTGAAGCTTTCTTT. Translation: CASSPEGTMNTEAFF.

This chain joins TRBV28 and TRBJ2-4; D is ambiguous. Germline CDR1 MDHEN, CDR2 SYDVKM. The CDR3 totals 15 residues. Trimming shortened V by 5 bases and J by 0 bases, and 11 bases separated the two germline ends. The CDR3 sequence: CASSGYGLAKNIQYF. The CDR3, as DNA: TGTGCCAGCAGTGGTTACGGGCTAGCCAAAAACATTCAGTACTTC. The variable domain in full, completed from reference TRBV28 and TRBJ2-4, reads DVKVTQSSRYLVKRTGEKVFLECVQDMDHENMFWYRQDPGLGLRLIYFSYDVKMKEKGDIPEGYSVSREKKERFSLILESASTNQTSMYLCASSGYGLAKNIQYFGAGTRLSVL.

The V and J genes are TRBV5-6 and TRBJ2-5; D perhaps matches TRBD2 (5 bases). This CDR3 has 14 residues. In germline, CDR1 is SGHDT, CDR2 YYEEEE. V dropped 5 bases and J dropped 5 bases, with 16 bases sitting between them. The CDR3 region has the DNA TGTGCCAGCAGGGGCCGTGGCAGAGGGGAGACCCAGTACTTC. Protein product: CASRGRGRGETQYF.

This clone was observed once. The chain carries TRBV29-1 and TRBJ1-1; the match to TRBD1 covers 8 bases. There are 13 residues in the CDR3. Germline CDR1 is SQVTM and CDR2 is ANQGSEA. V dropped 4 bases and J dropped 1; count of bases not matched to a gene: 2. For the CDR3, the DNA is TGCAGCGTTGCGACAGGGGCGAACACTGAAGCTTTCTTT. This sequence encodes CSVATGANTEAFF.

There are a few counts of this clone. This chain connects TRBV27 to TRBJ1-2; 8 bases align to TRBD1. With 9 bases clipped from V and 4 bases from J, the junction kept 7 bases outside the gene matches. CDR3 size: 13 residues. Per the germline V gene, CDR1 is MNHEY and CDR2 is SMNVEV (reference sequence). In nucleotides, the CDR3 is TGTGCCAGTCAGGGGGCAGGAGGCTATGGCTACACCTTC. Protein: CASQGAGGYGYTF.

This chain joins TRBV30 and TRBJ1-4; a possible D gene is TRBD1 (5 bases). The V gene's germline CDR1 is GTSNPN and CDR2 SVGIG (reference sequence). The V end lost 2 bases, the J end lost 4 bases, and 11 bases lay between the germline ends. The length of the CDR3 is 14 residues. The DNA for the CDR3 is TGTGCCTGGAGTATGGGGGTTAATAATGAAAAACTGTTTTTT. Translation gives CAWSMGVNNEKLFF. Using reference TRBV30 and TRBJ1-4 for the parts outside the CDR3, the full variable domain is SQTIHQWPATLVQPVGSPLSLECTVEGTSNPNLYWYRQAAGRGLQLLFYSVGIGQISSEVPQNLSASRPQDRQFILSSKKLLLSDSGFYLCAWSMGVNNEKLFFGSGTQLSVL.

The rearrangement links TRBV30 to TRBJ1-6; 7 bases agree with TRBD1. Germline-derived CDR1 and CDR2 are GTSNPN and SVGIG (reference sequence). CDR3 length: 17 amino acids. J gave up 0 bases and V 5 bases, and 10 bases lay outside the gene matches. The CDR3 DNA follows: TGTGCCTGGGGGACAGCCCTAACGAGCTCCTATAATTCACCCCTCCACTTT. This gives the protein CAWGTALTSSYNSPLHF.

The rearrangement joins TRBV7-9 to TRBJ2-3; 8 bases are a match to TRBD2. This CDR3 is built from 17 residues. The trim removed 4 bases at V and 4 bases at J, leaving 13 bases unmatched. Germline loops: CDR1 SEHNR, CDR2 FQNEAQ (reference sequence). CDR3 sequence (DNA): TGTGCCAGCAGCTCAACTATGCGGGCCGGGGGGGCAGATACGCAGTATTTT. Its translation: CASSSTMRAGGADTQYF.

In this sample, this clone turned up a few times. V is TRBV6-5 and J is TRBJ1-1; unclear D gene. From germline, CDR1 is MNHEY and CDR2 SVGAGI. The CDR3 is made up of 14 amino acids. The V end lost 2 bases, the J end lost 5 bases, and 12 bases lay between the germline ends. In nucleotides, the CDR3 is TGTGCCAGCAGTTACGGACCGGTGGAAACTGAAGCTTTCTTT. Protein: CASSYGPVETEAFF.

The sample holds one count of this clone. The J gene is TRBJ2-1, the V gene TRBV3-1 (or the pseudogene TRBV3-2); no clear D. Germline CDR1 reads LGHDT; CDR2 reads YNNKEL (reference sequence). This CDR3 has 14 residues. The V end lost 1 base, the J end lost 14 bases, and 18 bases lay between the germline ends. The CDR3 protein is CASSQGVGPSQEFF. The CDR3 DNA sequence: TGTGCCAGCAGCCAAGGGGTTGGCCCCTCTCAGGAGTTCTTC.

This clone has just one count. The CDR3 DNA follows: TGTGCCAGCAGCCAAGCTAGCGGGGTGGGTACGCAGTATTTT. It encodes CASSQASGVGTQYF. The chain is built from TRBV3-1 (or the pseudogene TRBV3-2) and TRBJ2-3, with 9 bases aligning to TRBD2. The V gene's germline CDR1 is LGHDT and CDR2 YNNKEL (reference sequence). V shed 1 base and J 8 bases; nucleotides not matched to a gene: 4. This CDR3 has 14 amino acids.

The CDR3 loop is CASSSTGGDTQYF. The CDR3 nucleotides read TGCGCCAGCAGCTCCACCGGGGGAGATACGCAGTATTTT. The chain carries TRBV5-1 and TRBJ2-3, with D tentatively TRBD2 (6 bases). Per germline, CDR1 SGHRS and CDR2 YFSETQ. V lost 3 bases and J 5 bases, leaving 10 bases between the germline ends. The CDR3 contains 13 residues.